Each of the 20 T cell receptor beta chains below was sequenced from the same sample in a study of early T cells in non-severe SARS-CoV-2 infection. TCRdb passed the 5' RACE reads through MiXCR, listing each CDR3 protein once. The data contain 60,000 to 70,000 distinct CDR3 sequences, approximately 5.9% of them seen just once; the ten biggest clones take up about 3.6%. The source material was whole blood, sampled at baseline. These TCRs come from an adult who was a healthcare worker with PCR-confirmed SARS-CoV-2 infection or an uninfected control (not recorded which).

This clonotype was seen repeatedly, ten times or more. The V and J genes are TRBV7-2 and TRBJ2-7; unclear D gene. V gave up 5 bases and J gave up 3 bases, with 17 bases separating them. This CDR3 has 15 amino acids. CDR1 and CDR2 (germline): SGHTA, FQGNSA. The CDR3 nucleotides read TGTGCCAGCAGCCCGGACGGAACAACTGGCTACGAGCAGTACTTC. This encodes CASSPDGTTGYEQYF.

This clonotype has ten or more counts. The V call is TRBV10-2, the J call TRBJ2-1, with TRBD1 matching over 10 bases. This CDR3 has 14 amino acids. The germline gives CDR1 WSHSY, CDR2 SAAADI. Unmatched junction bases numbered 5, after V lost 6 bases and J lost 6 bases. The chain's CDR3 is CASRGQGFFNEQFF. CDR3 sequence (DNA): TGCGCCAGCAGGGGACAGGGGTTCTTCAATGAGCAGTTCTTC.

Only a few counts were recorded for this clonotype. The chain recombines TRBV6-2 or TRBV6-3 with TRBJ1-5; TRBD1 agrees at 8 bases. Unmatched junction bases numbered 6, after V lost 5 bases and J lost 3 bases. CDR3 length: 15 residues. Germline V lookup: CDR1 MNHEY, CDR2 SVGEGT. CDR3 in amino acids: CASSLQGGINQPQHF. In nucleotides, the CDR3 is TGTGCCAGCAGTCTACAGGGGGGTATCAATCAGCCCCAGCATTTT.

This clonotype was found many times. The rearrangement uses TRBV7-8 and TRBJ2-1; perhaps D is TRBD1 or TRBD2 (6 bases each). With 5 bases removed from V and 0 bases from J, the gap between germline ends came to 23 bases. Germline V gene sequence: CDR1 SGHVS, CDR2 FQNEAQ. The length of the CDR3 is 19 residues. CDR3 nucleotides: TGTGCCAGCAGCCAACCGACTAGGGGGGAAACGAGCTCCTACAATGAGCAGTTCTTC. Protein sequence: CASSQPTRGETSSYNEQFF.

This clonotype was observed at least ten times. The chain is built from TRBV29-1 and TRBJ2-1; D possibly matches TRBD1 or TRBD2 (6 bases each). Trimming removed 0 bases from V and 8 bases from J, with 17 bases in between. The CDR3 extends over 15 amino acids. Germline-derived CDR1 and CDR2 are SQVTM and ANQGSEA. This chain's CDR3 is CSVEDRWGAAHEQFF. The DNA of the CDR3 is TGCAGCGTTGAAGATCGGTGGGGGGCAGCGCATGAGCAGTTCTTC.

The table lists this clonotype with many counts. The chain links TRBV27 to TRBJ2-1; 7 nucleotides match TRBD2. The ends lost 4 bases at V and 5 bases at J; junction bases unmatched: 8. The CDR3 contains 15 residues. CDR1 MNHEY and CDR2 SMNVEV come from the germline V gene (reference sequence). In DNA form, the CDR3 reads TGTGCCAGCAGTTCGGCGGGAGATTGGGACAATGAGCAGTTCTTC. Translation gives CASSSAGDWDNEQFF.

The CDR3 reads CATSRQGDTQYF. Here the CDR3 DNA reads TGTGCCACCAGCAGACAGGGGGATACGCAGTATTTT. The chain links TRBV15 to TRBJ2-3; weak D call: TRBD1 (6 bases). This CDR3 is 12 amino acids long. Germline V gene sequence: CDR1 LNHNV, CDR2 YYDKDF (reference sequence). V was pared by 2 bases and J by 6 bases, with 6 bases between.

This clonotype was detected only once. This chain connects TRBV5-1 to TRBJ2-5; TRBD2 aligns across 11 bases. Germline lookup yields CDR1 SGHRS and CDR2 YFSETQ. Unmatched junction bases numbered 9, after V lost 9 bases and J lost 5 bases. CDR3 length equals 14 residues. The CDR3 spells CATSTSGARETQYF. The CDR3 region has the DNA TGCGCCACGTCGACTAGCGGGGCCCGGGAGACCCAGTACTTC.

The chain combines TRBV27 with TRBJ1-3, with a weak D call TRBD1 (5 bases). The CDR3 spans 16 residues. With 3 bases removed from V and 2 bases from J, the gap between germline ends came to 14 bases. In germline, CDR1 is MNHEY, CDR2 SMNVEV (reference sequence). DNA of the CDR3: TGTGCCAGCAGTTTGGCGGGCGCGGGGCCTGGAAACACCATATATTTT. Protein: CASSLAGAGPGNTIYF.

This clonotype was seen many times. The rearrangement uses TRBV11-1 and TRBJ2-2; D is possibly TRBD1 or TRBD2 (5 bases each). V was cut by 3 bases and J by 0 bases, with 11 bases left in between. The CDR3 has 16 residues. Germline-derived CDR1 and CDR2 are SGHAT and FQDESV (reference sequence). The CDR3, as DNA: TGTGCCAGCAGCTTGGGACGGACCGCGAACACCGGGGAGCTGTTTTTT. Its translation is CASSLGRTANTGELFF.

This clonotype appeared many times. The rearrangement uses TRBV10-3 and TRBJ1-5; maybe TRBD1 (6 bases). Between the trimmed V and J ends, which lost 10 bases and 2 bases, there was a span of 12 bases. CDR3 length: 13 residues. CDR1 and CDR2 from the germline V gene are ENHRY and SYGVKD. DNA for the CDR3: TGTGCCACCACCTCAGGGGGCAATCAGCCCCAGCATTTT. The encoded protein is CATTSGGNQPQHF.

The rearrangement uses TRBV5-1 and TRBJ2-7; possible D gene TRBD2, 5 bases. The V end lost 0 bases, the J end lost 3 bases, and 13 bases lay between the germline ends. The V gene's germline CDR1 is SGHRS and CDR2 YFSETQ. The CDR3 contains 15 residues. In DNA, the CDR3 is TGCGCCAGCAGCTTGGTGCTTGGAGGCCGCTACGAGCAGTACTTC. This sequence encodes CASSLVLGGRYEQYF.

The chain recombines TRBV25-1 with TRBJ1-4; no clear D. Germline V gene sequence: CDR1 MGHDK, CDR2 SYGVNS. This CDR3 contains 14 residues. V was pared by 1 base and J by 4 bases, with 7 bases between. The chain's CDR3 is CASSESTDNEKLFF. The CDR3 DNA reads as TGTGCCAGCAGTGAATCAACAGATAATGAAAAACTGTTTTTT.

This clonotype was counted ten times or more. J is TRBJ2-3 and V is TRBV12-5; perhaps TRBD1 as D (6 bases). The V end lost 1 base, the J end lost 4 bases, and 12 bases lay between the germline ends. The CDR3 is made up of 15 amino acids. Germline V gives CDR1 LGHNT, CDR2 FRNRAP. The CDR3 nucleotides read TGTGCTAGTGGTTTGGGATACAGGGAGTCAGATACGCAGTATTTT. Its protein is CASGLGYRESDTQYF.

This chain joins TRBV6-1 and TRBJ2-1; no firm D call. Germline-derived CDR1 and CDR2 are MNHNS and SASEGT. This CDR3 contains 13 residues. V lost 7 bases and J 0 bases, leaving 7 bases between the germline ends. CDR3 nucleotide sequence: TGTGCCAGCATACGGGTCTCCTACAATGAGCAGTTCTTC. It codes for CASIRVSYNEQFF.

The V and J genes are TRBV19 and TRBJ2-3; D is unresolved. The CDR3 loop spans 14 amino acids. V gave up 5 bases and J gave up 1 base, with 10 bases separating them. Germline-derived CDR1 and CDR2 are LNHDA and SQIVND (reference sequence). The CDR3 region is CASSLGRRTDTQYF. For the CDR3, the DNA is TGTGCCAGTAGTCTCGGGCGTCGCACAGATACGCAGTATTTT.

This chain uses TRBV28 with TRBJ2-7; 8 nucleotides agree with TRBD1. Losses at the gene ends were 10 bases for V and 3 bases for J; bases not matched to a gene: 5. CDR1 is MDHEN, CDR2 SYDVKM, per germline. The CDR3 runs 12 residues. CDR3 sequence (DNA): TGTGCCACTGACAGGGGCGGCTACGAGCAGTACTTC. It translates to CATDRGGYEQYF.

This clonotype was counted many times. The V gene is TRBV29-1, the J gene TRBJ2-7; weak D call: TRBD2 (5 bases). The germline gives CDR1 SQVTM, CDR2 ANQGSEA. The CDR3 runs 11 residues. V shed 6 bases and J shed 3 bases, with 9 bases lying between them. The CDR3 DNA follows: TGCAGCGTCCGACTATACTACGAGCAGTACTTC. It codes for CSVRLYYEQYF.

The CDR3 DNA sequence: TGTGCCAGCAGCCAAGATGTGGTTGGTGATTCACCCCTCCACTTT. It is translated as CASSQDVVGDSPLHF. V is TRBV4-2 and J is TRBJ1-6; D is uncertain. This CDR3 has 15 residues. The ends were cut back, 0 bases at V and 8 bases at J, with 11 bases in the middle. Germline lookup yields CDR1 LGHNA and CDR2 YNFKEQ.

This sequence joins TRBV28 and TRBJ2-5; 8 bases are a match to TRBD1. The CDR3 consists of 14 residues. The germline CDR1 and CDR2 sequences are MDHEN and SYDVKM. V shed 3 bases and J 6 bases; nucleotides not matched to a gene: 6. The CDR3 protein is CASSFQDRAKTQYF. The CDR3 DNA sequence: TGTGCCAGCAGTTTCCAGGACAGGGCTAAGACCCAGTACTTC.